What follows is one T cell receptor (beta chain) and its context. What it binds is unknown. J gave up 5 bases and V 3 bases, and 1 base lay outside the gene matches. The CDR3 spans 14 residues. Germline V gene data show CDR1 as LGHNA and CDR2 as YSLEER. The sample comes from a study of shared clonotypes between healthy human individuals. General observations from the study: Naive subsets generally had larger estimated richness than memory subsets. Sampling was confined to blood; repertoires within tissues likely differ.

It was 200 to 250 ng DNA, about 30,000 T cell genomes, that sorted-subset replicate PCRs used. Authors' processing steps: ImmunoSEQ output lacked quality scores and full-length reads, limiting matched filtering. Some clones are missing from TCRdb's copy, which holds only in-frame ones; the method was immunoSEQ multiplex PCR. From that table come the V and J calls and clone size; the DNA was used to work out D and trimming. The table lists fewer than 2.5 million clones, 93% of them singletons. This receptor was identified in a man in his late teens or twenties in good health. Some clones in this sample may be carry-over from other donors' samples. Sequences were obtained from naive CD4+ T cells from PBMCs. The subset: CD45RA+ positively selected. This sequence joins TRBV4-3 and TRBJ2-1; TRBD1 agrees at 10 bases. The CDR3 protein is CASSHGTGDNEQFF. CDR3 coding DNA: TGCGCCAGCAGCCATGGGACAGGGGACAATGAGCAGTTCTTC.